This TCR beta chain is from a study of T cells in tuberculosis. Turning to the study itself: A South African cohort included IGRA-negative adolescents, latently infected IGRA-positive adolescents and adults with active tuberculosis.

General study points: Shorter CDR3-alpha in active tuberculosis partly drove smaller distances.

The CDR3 contains 13 residues. Germline CDR1 LNHDA, CDR2 SQIVND (reference sequence). Between the trimmed V and J ends, which lost 2 bases and 11 bases, there was a span of 15 bases. Clones were sequenced by immunoSEQ multiplex PCR, and TCRdb holds only the in-frame ones, with some missing. This sample carries 33,000 or so clones, over 90% of them seen once, and the ten largest clones take approximately 7.5%. About this clone itself: As yet, its antigen is unknown.

This chain connects TRBV19 to TRBJ1-1; D is possibly TRBD1 (5 bases). The clonotype comes from a donor aged 5 to 30 with latent tuberculosis or without tuberculosis infection. Sequenced input: PBMCs. DNA for the CDR3: TGTGCCAGTAGTATAAAGGCAGGGTACTGGGCTTTCTTT. Amino acid sequence: CASSIKAGYWAFF.